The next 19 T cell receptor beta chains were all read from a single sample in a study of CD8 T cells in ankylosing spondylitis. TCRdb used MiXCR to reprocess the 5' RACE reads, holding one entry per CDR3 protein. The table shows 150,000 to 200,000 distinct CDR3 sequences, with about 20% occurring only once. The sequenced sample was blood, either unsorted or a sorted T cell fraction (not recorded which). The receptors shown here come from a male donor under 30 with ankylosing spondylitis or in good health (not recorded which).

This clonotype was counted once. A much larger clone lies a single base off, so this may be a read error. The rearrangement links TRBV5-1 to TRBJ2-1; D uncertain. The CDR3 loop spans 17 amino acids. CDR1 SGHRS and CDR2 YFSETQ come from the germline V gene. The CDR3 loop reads CACSLFFKASSYNEQFF. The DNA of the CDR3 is TGCGCCTGCAGCTTATTCTTCAAGGCTAGCTCCTACAATGAGCAGTTCTTC.

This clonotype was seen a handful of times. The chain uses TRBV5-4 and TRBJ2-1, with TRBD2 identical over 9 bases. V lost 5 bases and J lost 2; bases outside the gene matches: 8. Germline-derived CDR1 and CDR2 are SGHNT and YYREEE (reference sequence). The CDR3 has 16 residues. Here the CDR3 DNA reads TGTGCCAGCAGTTGGGGTAGCGGGAGCGCCTACAATGAGCAGTTCTTC. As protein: CASSWGSGSAYNEQFF.

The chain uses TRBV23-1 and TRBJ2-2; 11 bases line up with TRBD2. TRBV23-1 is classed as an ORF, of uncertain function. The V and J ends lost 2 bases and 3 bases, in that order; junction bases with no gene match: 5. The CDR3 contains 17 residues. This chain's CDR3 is CASSQTVLAGDTGELFF. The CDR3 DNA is TGCGCCAGCAGTCAAACAGTACTAGCGGGAGACACCGGGGAGCTGTTTTTT.

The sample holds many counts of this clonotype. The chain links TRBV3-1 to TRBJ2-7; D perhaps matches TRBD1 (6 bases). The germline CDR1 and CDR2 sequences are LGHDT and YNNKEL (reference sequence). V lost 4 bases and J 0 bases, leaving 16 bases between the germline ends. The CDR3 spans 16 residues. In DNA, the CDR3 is TGTGCCAGCAGCCGCCCCCCAGGGGCCGGCTCCTACGAGCAGTACTTC. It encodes CASSRPPGAGSYEQYF.

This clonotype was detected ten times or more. CDR3 bases: TGCAGCGTTGGAGAAGCGGGCTACAATGAGCAGTTCTTC. It specifies CSVGEAGYNEQFF. The J gene is TRBJ2-1, the V gene TRBV29-1, with D possibly being TRBD2 (6 bases). The germline V and J ends were trimmed by 4 bases and 3 bases, with 10 bases remaining between them. This CDR3 region has 13 residues. The V gene's germline CDR1 is SQVTM and CDR2 ANQGSEA.

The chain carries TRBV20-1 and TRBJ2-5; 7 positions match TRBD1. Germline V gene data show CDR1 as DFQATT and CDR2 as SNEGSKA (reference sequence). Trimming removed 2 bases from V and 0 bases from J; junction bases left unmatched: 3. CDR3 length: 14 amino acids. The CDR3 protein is CSARRDRDQETQYF. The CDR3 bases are TGCAGTGCTAGACGTGACAGGGACCAAGAGACCCAGTACTTC.

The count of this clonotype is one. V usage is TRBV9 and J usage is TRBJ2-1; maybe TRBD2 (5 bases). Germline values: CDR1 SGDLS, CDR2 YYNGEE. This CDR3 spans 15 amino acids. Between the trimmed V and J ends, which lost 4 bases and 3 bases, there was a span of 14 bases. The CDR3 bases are TGTGCCAGCAGCTCGCAGAGCGGTTACTACAATGAGCAGTTCTTC. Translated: CASSSQSGYYNEQFF.

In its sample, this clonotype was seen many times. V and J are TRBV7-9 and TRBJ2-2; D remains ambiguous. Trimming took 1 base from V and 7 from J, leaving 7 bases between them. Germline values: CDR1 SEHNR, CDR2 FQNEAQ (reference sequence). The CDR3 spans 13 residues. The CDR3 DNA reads TGTGCCAGCAGCTTAGAGAGTATCGGGGAGCTGTTTTTT. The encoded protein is CASSLESIGELFF. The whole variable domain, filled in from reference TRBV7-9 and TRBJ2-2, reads DTGVSQNPRHKITKRGQNVTFRCDPISEHNRLYWYRQTLGQGPEFLTYFQNEAQLEKSRLLSDRFSAERPKGSFSTLEIQRTEQGDSAMYLCASSLESIGELFFGEGSRLTVL.

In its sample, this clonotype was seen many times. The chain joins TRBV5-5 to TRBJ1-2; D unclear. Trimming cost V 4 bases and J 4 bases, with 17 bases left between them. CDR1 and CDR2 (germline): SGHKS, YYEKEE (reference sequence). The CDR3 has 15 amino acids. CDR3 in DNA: TGTGCCAGCAGCACTTCTCCCCACCAGATCTATGGCTACACCTTC. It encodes CASSTSPHQIYGYTF.

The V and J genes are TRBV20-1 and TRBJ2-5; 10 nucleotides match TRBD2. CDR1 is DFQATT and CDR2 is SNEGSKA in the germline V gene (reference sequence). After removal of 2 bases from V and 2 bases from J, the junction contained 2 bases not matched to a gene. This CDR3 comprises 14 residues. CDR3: CSARTSGTQETQYF. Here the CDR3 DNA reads TGCAGTGCTAGAACTAGCGGGACACAAGAGACCCAGTACTTC.

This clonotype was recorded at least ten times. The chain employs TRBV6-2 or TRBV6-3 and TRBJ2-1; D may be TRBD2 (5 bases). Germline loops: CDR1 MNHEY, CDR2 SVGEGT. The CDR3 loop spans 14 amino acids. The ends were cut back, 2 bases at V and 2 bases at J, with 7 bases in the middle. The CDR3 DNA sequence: TGTGCCAGCAGTTACGGCGGGCCCTACAATGAGCAGTTCTTC. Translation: CASSYGGPYNEQFF.

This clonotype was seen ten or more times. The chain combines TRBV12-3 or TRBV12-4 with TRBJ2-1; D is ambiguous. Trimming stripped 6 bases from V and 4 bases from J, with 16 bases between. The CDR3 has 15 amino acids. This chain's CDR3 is CASSPLENSYNEQFF. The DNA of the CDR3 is TGTGCCAGCAGCCCCCTCGAGAACTCTTACAATGAGCAGTTCTTC.

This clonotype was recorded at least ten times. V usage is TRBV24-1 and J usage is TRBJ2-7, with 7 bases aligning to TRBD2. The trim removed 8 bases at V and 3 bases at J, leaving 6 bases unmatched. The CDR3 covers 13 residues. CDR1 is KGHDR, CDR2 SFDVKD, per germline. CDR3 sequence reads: CATKRRELYEQYF. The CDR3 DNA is TGTGCCACCAAACGGCGGGAGCTCTACGAGCAGTACTTC.

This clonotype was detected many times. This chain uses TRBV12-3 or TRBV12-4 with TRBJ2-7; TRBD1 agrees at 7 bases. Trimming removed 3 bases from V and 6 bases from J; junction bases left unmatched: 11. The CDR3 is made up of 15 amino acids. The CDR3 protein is CASSFRGTALREQYF. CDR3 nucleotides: TGTGCCAGCAGTTTCCGAGGGACAGCGTTACGCGAGCAGTACTTC.

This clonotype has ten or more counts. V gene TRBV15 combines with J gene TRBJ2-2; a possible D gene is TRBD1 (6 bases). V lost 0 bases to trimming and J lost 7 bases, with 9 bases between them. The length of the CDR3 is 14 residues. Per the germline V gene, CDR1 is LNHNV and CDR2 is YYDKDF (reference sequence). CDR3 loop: CATSRDGGSGELFF. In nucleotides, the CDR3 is TGTGCCACCAGCAGAGATGGGGGCAGCGGGGAGCTGTTTTTT. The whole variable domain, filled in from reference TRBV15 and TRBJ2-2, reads DAMVIQNPRYQVTQFGKPVTLSCSQTLNHNVMYWYQQKSSQAPKLLFHYYDKDFNNEADTPDNFQSRRPNTSFCFLDIRSPGLGDTAMYLCATSRDGGSGELFFGEGSRLTVL.

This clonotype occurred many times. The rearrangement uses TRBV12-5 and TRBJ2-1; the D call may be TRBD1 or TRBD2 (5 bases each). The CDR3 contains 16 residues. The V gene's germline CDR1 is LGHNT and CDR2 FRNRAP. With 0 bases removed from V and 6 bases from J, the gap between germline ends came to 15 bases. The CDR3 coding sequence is TGTGCTAGTGGTTTGGTCGGGCAGGGAGTACCCAATGAGCAGTTCTTC. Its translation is CASGLVGQGVPNEQFF. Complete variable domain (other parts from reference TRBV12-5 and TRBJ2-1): DARVTQTPRHKVTEMGQEVTMRCQPILGHNTVFWYRQTMMQGLELLAYFRNRAPLDDSGMPKDRFSAEMPDATLATLKIQPSEPRDSAVYFCASGLVGQGVPNEQFFGPGTRLTVL.

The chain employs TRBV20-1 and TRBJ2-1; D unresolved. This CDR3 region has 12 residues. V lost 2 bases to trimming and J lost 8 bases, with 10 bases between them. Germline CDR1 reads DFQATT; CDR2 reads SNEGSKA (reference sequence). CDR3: CSARRVAHEQFF. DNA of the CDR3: TGCAGTGCTAGAAGGGTTGCCCATGAGCAGTTCTTC.

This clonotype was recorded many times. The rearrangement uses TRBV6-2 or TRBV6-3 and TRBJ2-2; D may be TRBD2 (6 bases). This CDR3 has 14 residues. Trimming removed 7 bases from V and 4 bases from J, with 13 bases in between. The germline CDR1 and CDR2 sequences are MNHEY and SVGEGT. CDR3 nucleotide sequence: TGTGCCAGCAATCCGGGGGTTGGCACCGGGGAGCTGTTTTTT. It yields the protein CASNPGVGTGELFF.

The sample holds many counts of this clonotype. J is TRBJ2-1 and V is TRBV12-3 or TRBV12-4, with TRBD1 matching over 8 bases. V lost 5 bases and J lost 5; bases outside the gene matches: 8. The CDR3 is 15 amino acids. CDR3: CASSPRQGQDNEQFF. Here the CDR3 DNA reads TGTGCCAGCAGTCCTAGACAGGGGCAAGACAATGAGCAGTTCTTC.